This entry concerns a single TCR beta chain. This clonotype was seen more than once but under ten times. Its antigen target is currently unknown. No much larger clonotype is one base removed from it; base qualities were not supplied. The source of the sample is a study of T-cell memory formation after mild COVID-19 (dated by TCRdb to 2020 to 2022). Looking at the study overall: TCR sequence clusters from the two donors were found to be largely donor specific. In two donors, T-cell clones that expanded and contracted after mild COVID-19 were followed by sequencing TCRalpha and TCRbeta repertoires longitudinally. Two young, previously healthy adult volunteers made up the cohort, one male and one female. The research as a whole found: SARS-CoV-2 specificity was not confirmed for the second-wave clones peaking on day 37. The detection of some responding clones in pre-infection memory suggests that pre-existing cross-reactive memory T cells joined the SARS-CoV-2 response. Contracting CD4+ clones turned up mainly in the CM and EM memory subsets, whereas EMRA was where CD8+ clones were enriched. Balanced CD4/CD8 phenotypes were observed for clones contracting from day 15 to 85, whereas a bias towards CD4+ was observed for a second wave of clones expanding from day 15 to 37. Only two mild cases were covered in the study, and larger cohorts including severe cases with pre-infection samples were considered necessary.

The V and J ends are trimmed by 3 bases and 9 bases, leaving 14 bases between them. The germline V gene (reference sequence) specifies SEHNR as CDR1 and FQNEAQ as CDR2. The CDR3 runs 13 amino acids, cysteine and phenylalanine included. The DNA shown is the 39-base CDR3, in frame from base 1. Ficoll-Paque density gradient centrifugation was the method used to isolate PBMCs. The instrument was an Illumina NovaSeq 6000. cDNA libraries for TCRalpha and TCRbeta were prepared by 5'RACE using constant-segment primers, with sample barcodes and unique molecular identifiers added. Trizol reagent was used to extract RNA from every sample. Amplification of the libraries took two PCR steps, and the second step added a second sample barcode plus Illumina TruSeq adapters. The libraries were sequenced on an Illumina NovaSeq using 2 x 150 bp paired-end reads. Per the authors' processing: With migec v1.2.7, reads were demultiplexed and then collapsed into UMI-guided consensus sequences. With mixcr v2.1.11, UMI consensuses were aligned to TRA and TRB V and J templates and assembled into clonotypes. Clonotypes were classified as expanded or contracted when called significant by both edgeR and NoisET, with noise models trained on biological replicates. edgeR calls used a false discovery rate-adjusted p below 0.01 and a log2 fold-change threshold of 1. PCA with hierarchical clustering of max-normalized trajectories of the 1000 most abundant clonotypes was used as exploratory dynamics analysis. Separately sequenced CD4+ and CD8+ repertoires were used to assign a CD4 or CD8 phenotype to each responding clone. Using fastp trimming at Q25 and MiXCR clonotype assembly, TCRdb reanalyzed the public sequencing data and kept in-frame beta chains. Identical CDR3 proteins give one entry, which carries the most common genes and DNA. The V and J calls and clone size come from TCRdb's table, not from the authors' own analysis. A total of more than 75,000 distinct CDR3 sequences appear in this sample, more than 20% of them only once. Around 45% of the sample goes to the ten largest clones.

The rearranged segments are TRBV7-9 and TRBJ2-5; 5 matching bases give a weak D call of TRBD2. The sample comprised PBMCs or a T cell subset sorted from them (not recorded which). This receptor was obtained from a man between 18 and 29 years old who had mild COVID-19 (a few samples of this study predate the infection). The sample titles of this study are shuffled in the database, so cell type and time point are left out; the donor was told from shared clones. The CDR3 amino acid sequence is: CASSFPADGAQYF. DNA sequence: TGTGCCAGCAGCTTCCCAGCGGATGGGGCCCAGTACTTC.